Detailed here is one T cell receptor beta chain. Its antigen remains unknown. After removal of 0 bases from V and 2 bases from J, the junction contained 2 bases not matched to a gene. The CDR3 sequence is 16 residues long. Germline values: CDR1 SGHTA, CDR2 FQGTGA. These data are taken from a study of cytomegalovirus exposure and HLA in healthy donors. The PCR was carried out with 60 Vbeta primers and 13 Jbeta primers. TCRdb's copy holds only in-frame clones and misses some; the assay was immunoSEQ multiplex PCR. The sample yields 95,000 to 100,000 clones, 65% to 85% seen once. Findings and caveats of the study: An analysis done earlier found most TCR beta V segments productive about 87% or about 30% of the time. The records held CMV serostatus as the only immune exposure information.

The source of this sequence is a woman aged 40 to 50 in good health and CMV-seronegative. This chain links TRBV7-3 with TRBJ2-1; 9 bases align to TRBD2. Sequencing was performed on PBMCs. The CDR3 sequence: CASSLTPSGTYNEQFF. The CDR3 DNA reads as TGTGCCAGCAGCTTAACCCCTAGCGGGACCTACAATGAGCAGTTCTTC.